This T cell receptor beta chain comes out of a study of blood T cell repertoires in COVID-19. Study-level information: Both acute and convalescent COVID-19 samples were obtained from the United States, Italy and Spain. PBMCs, B-cell-depleted T cells, or T cells were the source of the cDNA or gDNA that made up the material.

The CDR3 totals 14 residues. The trim removed 3 bases at V and 5 bases at J, leaving 4 bases unmatched. Per germline, CDR1 MNHEY and CDR2 SMNVEV (reference sequence). Authors' methods: Estimates of nucleated cell counts were drawn from the amplification of reference gene primers. The table came from immunoSEQ multiplex PCR; TCRdb's copy has only in-frame clones and leaves some out. From that table come the V and J calls and clone size; the DNA was used to work out D and trimming. Of around 70,000 clones detected, roughly 92% appear once; the ten largest clones hold 2.5% to 3%. Followed longitudinally, the Seattle patients had been enrolled during active infection.

This sequence originates from a man aged 50-60 years with COVID-19, enrolled during active disease. The V and J genes are TRBV27 and TRBJ2-1; 7 bases match TRBD2. Sequencing was performed on peripheral blood. The CDR3 is CASSFRGRDNEQFF. CDR3 nucleotides: TGTGCCAGCAGTTTTAGAGGGAGGGACAATGAGCAGTTCTTC.